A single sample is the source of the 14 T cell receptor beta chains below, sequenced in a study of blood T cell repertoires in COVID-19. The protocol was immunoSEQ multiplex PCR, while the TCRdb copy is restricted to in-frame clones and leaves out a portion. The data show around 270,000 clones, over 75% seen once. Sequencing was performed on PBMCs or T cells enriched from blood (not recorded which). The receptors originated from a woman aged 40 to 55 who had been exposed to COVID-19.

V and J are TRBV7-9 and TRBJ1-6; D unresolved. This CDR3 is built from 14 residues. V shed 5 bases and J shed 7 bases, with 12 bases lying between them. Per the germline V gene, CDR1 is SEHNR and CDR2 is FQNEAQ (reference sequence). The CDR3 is CASSPRGDNSPLHF. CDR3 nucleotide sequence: TGTGCCAGCAGCCCCCGGGGAGACAATTCACCCCTCCACTTT.

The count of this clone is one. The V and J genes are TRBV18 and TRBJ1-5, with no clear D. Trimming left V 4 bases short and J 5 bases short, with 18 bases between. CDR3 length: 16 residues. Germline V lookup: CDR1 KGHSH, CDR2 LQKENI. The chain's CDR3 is CASSQLSGNKYQPQHF. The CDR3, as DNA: TGTGCCAGCTCACAACTTTCGGGAAACAAGTATCAGCCCCAGCATTTT.

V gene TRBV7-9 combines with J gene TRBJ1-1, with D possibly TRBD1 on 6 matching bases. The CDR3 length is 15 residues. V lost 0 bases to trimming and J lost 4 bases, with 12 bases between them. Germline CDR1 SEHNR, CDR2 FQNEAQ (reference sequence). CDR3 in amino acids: CASSLAIRGGTEAFF. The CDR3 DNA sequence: TGTGCCAGCAGCTTAGCGATTAGAGGGGGCACTGAAGCTTTCTTT.

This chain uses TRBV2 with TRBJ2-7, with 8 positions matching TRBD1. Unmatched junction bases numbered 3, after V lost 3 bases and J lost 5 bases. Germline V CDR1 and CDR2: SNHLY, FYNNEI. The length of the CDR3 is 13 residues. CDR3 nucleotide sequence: TGTGCCAGCAGTGAGAGCAGGGGGCACGAGCAGTACGTC. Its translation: CASSESRGHEQYV.

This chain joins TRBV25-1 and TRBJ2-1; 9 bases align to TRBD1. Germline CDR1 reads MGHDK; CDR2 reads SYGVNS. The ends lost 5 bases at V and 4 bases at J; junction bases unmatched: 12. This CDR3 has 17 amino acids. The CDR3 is CASSYSGGQGKYNEQFF. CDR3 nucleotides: TGTGCCAGCAGTTACTCCGGAGGACAGGGGAAATACAATGAGCAGTTCTTC.

The CDR3 here is CASSSQSLAGGDNEQFF. Written as DNA, the CDR3 is TGTGCCAGCAGCTCCCAGTCCTTAGCCGGGGGGGACAATGAGCAGTTCTTC. V and J are TRBV11-2 and TRBJ2-1, with 8 bases that match TRBD2. V gave up 4 bases and J gave up 5 bases; unmatched junction bases: 13. Germline assignment: CDR1 SGHAT and CDR2 FQNNGV. This CDR3 has 17 residues.

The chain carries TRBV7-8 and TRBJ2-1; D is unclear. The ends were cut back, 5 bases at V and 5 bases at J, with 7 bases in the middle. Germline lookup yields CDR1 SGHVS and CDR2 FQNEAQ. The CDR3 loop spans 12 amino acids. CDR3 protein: CASSHRDNEQFF. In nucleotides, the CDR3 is TGTGCCAGCAGCCACAGAGACAATGAGCAGTTCTTC.

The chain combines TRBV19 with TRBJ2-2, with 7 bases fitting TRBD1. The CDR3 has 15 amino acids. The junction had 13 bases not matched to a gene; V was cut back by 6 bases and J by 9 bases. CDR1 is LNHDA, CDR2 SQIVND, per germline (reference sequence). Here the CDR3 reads CASREFEGARRELFF. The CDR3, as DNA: TGTGCCAGTAGAGAATTTGAGGGGGCGCGTAGGGAGCTGTTTTTT.

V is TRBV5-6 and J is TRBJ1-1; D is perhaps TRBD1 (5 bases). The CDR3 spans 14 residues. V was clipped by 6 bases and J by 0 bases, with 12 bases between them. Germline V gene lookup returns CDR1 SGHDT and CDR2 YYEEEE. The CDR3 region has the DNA TGTGCCAGCACCCGGAGGGACTTGAACACTGAAGCTTTCTTT. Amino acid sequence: CASTRRDLNTEAFF.

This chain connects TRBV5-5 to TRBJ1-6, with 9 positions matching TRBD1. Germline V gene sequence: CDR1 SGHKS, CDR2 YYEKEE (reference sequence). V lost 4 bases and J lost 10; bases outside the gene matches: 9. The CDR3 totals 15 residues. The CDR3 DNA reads TGTGCCAGCAGCAACCAGGGACAGGGTTACTCACCCCTCCACTTT. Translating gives CASSNQGQGYSPLHF.

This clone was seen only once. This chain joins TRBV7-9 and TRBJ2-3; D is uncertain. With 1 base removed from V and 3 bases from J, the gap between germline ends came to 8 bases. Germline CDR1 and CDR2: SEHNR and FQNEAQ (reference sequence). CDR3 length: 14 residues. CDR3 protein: CASSLVQPTDTQYF. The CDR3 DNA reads TGTGCCAGCAGCTTAGTACAGCCTACAGATACGCAGTATTTT.

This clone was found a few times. CDR3: CASSQLGPALHF. DNA of the CDR3: TGTGCCAGCAGTCAGTTGGGCCCGGCCCTCCACTTT. The rearrangement joins TRBV6-5 to TRBJ1-6; D remains ambiguous. The length of the CDR3 is 12 residues. Per the germline V gene, CDR1 is MNHEY and CDR2 is SVGAGI. With 5 bases removed from V and 14 bases from J, the gap between germline ends came to 13 bases.

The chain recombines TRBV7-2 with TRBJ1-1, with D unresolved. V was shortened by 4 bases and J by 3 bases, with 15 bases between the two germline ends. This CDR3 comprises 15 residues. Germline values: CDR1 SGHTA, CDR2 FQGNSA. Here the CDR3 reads CASSSFTVMYTEAFF. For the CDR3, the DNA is TGTGCCAGCAGCTCCTTTACAGTGATGTACACTGAAGCTTTCTTT. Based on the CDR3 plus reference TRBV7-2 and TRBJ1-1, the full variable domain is GAGVSQSPSNKVTEKGKDVELRCDPISGHTALYWYRQSLGQGLEFLIYFQGNSAPDKSGLPSDRFSAERTGGSVSTLTIQRTQQEDSAVYLCASSSFTVMYTEAFFGQGTRLTVV.

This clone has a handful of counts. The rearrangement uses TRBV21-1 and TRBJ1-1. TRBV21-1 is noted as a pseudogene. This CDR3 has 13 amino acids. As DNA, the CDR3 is TGTGCCAGCAGCAACAAGTCGGAGTTCGAAGCTTTCTTT. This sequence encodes CASSNKSEFEAFF.